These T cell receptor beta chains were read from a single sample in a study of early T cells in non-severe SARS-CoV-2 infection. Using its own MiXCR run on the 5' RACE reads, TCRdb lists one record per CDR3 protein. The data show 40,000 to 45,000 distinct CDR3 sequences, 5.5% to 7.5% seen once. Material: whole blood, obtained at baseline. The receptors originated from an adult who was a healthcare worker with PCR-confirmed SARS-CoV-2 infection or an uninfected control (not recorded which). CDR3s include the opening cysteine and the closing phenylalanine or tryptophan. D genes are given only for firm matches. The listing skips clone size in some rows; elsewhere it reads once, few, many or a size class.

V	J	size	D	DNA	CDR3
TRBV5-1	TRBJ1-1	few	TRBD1	TGCGCCAGCAGCTTGGAACGGACAGGGAACACTGAAGCTTTCTTT	CASSLERTGNTEAFF
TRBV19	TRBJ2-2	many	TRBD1	TGTGCCAGTTTCGACAGGGCGAGGTCCGGGGAGCTGTTTTTT	CASFDRARSGELFF
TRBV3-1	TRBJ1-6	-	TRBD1	TGTGCCAGCAGCCAAGGTCGCGGCAGGGGGATGAATTCACCCCTCCACTTT	CASSQGRGRGMNSPLHF
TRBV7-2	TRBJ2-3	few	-	TGTGCCAGCAGCTTTAGGGGTAGCACAGATACGCAGTATTTT	CASSFRGSTDTQYF
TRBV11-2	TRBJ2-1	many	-	TGTGCCAGCAGCTTAAGGAGGGGGTATGAGCAGTTCTTC	CASSLRRGYEQFF
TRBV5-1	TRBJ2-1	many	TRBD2	TGCGCCAGCCAGACTAGCGGGGCTAATGAGCAGTTCTTC	CASQTSGANEQFF
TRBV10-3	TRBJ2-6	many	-	TGTGCCTATGCTAGAGGGGCCTCTGGGGCCAACGTCCTGACTTTC	CAYARGASGANVLTF
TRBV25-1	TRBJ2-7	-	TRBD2	TGTGCCAGCAGTGGCGCTAGCGGGGGTAAATTCGAGCAGTACTTC	CASSGASGGKFEQYF
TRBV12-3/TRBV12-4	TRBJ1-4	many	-	TGTGCCAGCAGTTTAGATAGGGAAAAACTGTTTTTT	CASSLDREKLFF
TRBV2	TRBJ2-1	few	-	TGTGCCAGCAGTGAACTGCCCCACTCCTACAATGAGCAGTTCTTC	CASSELPHSYNEQFF
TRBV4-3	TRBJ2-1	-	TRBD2	TGCGCCAGCAGCCAGGCGTCCCTAGCGGGGGGGGCCAATGAGCAGTTCTTC	CASSQASLAGGANEQFF
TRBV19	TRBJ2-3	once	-	TGTGCCAGTAGTATCCGTCTTCGGCAGGGATCAGATACGCAGTATTTT	CASSIRLRQGSDTQYF
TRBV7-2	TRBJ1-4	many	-	TGTGCGTCTGGCAGGGTTAATGAAAAACTGTTTTTT	CASGRVNEKLFF
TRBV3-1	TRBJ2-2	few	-	TGTGCCAGTTCGGACAGCTACACCGGGGAGCTGTTTTTT	CASSDSYTGELFF
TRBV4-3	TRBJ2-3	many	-	TGCGCCAGCAGCCACTCACTCGGGGATACGCAGTATTTT	CASSHSLGDTQYF
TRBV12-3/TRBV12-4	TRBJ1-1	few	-	TGTGCCAGCAGTTCAAACACTGAAGCTTTCTTT	CASSSNTEAFF
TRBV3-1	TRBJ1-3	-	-	TGTGCCAGCAGCCAAGGCCCGAACACCATATATTTT	CASSQGPNTIYF
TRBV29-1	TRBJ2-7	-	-	TGCAGCGGGAAGACAGGTTACGAGCAGTACTTC	CSGKTGYEQYF